Listed below are T cell receptor beta chains from one sample, sequenced in a study of cytomegalovirus exposure and HLA in healthy donors. The repertoire was sequenced with immunoSEQ multiplex PCR; TCRdb's copy has only in-frame clones and lacks some. In the table there are about 150,000 clones, around 80% of which are singletons. The sample consisted of PBMCs. These receptors all come from a woman in her thirties or forties in good health and CMV-seronegative. The CDR3 runs from the conserved cysteine through the conserved F or W. A D gene is named only where the DNA matches it firmly. Only some rows state a clone size, as once, few, many or a class for expanded clones.

clone_size d_call j_call v_call cdr3_nt cdr3_aa
- - TRBJ1-1 TRBV6-1 TGTGCCAGCAGTGATTGGGAGAGATCTGAAGCTTTCTTT CASSDWERSEAFF
- TRBD2 TRBJ2-7 TRBV6-1 TGTGCCAGCAGCGAATTTGGACTAGCGGGGCTATCCTCCTACGAGCAGTACTTC CASSEFGLAGLSSYEQYF
- TRBD1 TRBJ1-2 TRBV6-5 TGTGCCAGCAGTAGGACAGGGGTAGGCTATGGCTACACCTTC CASSRTGVGYGYTF
- TRBD1 TRBJ2-5 TRBV12-5 TGTGCTAGTGGCCCTGGACAGGGCCAAGAGACCCAGTACTTC CASGPGQGQETQYF
few - TRBJ2-3 TRBV5-6 TGTGCCAGCAGCTTGGGGGCCGACAGATTCACAGATACGCAGTATTTT CASSLGADRFTDTQYF
- - TRBJ2-4 TRBV5-6 TGTGCCAGCAGCATCCAGAGACTGAAAAACATTCAGTACTTC CASSIQRLKNIQYF
- - TRBJ1-2 TRBV5-6 TGTGCCAGCAGCACGGGAGCCCTGATACATGGCTACACCTTC CASSTGALIHGYTF
few TRBD1 TRBJ2-2 TRBV7-9 TGTGCCAGCAGCCTAAGAAGGACAGGGGAAGGGGAGCTGTTTTTT CASSLRRTGEGELFF
- - TRBJ1-4 TRBV5-6 TGTGCCAGCAGCTTGGAACAGCCTGGGGGCGAAAAACTGTTTTTT CASSLEQPGGEKLFF
- TRBD1 TRBJ1-1 TRBV30 TGTGCCTGGGGGACAGGGAGCACTGAAGCTTTCTTT CAWGTGSTEAFF
- TRBD1 TRBJ2-1 TRBV7-8 TGTGCCAGCAGCTTATACCCGACAGGGGCAGGGGAGCAGTTCTTC CASSLYPTGAGEQFF
- TRBD2 TRBJ2-1 TRBV19 TGTGCCAGTAGTATAGATCTTGGGATAGCGGGGGTCCCCTACAATGAGCAGTTCTTC CASSIDLGIAGVPYNEQFF
once TRBD2 TRBJ2-1 TRBV5-1 TGCGCCAGCCGGACTAGCGGGGGGGCTGGGTACAATGAGCAGTTCTTC CASRTSGGAGYNEQFF
few TRBD1 TRBJ1-1 TRBV7-2 TGTGCCAGCAGCCTTAAGCCCCGGGACAGGGTTGGTACTGAAGCTTTCTTT CASSLKPRDRVGTEAFF
- - TRBJ1-2 TRBV2 TGTGCGGGCGGAGGCAAAAACAACGGCTACACCTTC CAGGGKNNGYTF
- - TRBJ1-4 TRBV29-1 TGCAGCGTTGGCGGAAAAAGGGGTACAACTAATGAAAAACTGTTTTTT CSVGGKRGTTNEKLFF
- TRBD2 TRBJ2-5 TRBV11-2 TGTGCCAGCAGCTTAGAACTAGCGGGGGCCCAAGAGACCCAGTACTTC CASSLELAGAQETQYF
once TRBD1 TRBJ1-2 TRBV28 TGTGCCAGCAGTTTACCCGGGACAGGGGCCCTTAACTATGGCTACACCTTC CASSLPGTGALNYGYTF
- TRBD1 TRBJ1-2 TRBV2 TGTGCCAGCAGCCCTCAGGGGGCCAAGTTAGCTAACTATGGCTACACCTTC CASSPQGAKLANYGYTF
- TRBD2 TRBJ2-1 TRBV7-6 TGTGCCAGCGGGGGGGGTTCGGGTGAGCAGTTCTTC CASGGGSGEQFF
once - TRBJ1-5 TRBV7-9 TGTGCCAGCAGCTTTAATAGCAATCAGCCCCAGCATTTT CASSFNSNQPQHF
once TRBD2 TRBJ2-1 TRBV28 TGTGCCAGCAGCAACCTAGCGGGGGGTTACAGCTCCTACAATGAGCAGTTCTTC CASSNLAGGYSSYNEQFF
- TRBD2 TRBJ2-2 TRBV10-1 TGCGCCAGCAGTGGGTTGACTAGCGGGAGTACCGGGGAGCTGTTTTTT CASSGLTSGSTGELFF
- TRBD2 TRBJ2-1 TRBV7-9 TGTGCCAGCACCCCGGGACTAGCGGACTACAATGAGCAGTTCTTC CASTPGLADYNEQFF
- TRBD1 TRBJ1-2 TRBV10-1 TGCGCCAGCAGTGACGGGACAGAACGTGGCTACACCTTC CASSDGTERGYTF
- - TRBJ1-1 TRBV6-6 TGTGCCAGCAGTTACTCAACAGGAAACACTGAAGCTTTCTTT CASSYSTGNTEAFF
once - TRBJ2-3 TRBV7-9 TGTGCCAGCAGCTTAGAAGGGGCAGCAGATACGCAGTATTTT CASSLEGAADTQYF
- - TRBJ2-2 TRBV9 TGTGCCAGCAGCGTAGGTTCGGCCGGGGAGCTGTTTTTT CASSVGSAGELFF
once - TRBJ2-3 TRBV4-1 TGCGCCAGCAGCCAAAGCCAGGGGGGCGTGGATACGCAGTATTTT CASSQSQGGVDTQYF
- TRBD2 TRBJ2-1 TRBV7-9 TGTGCCAGTACAGCGGGAGCCTACAATGAGCAGTTCTTC CASTAGAYNEQFF
- - TRBJ1-3 TRBV19 TGTGCCAGTAGTATAGGGGGCGCCCAGGGAAACACCATATATTTT CASSIGGAQGNTIYF
few - TRBJ2-7 TRBV28 TGTGCCAGCAGCCTGGACACTTACGAGCAGTACTTC CASSLDTYEQYF
- TRBD1 TRBJ1-2 TRBV15 TGTGCCACCAGCATTAGGACAGGGAGTTTCGGCTATGGCTACACCTTC CATSIRTGSFGYGYTF
- TRBD2 TRBJ2-5 TRBV4-1 TGCGCCAGCAGCCTCGTCCCGGGACTAGCGGGAATACGGGAGACCCAGTACTTC CASSLVPGLAGIRETQYF